This entry describes one T cell receptor beta chain. At the DNA level, this CDR3 is encoded by other sequences in the same sample as well. The CDR3 totals 14 residues. The trim removed 2 bases at V and 3 bases at J, leaving 1 base unmatched. CDR1 and CDR2 from the germline V gene are SGHRS and YFSETQ. Assay used: immunoSEQ multiplex PCR; TCRdb lists only in-frame clones, some missing. The sample lists tens of thousands of clones, 80% to 95% seen once, with 9.5% to 15% in the top ten. The sample originates from a study of OX40 agonist ivuxolimab in advanced cancers. The TCR originated in an adult with an advanced solid tumor such as melanoma, head and neck, liver or kidney cancer. The specimen comprised CD4+ or CD8+ T cells sorted from blood, sampled in a trial of the OX40 agonist ivuxolimab. This chain connects TRBV5-1 to TRBJ2-1; 8 bases are a match to TRBD1. The CDR3 bases are TGCGCCAGCAGCTTAACAGGGGGCTACAATGAGCAGTTCTTC. It codes for CASSLTGGYNEQFF. The whole variable domain, filled in from reference TRBV5-1 and TRBJ2-1, reads KAGVTQTPRYLIKTRGQQVTLSCSPISGHRSVSWYQQTPGQGLQFLFEYFSETQRNKGNFPGRFSGRQFSNSRSEMNVSTLELGDSALYLCASSLTGGYNEQFFGPGTRLTVL.